These 19 T cell receptor beta chains were sequenced from one sample in a study of control samples from healthy donors and cancer patients. Profiling relied on immunoSEQ multiplex PCR, and the TCRdb table lists in-frame clones only, not all of them. The sample contains under 150,000 clones, roughly 87% of which appear only once. Specimen: blood. The receptor set was obtained from a middle-aged man in good health.

The V gene is TRBV18, the J gene TRBJ1-1, with 9 bases that match TRBD1. Germline CDR1 KGHSH, CDR2 LQKENI. This CDR3 region has 14 residues. The junction had 7 bases not matched to a gene; V was cut back by 2 bases and J by 9 bases. CDR3: CASSPGTGWGKAFF. In DNA, the CDR3 is TGTGCCAGCTCACCAGGGACAGGGTGGGGAAAAGCTTTCTTT.

The CDR3 loop reads CASSLIRTSSGANVLTF. The DNA for the CDR3 is TGTGCCAGCAGTTTAATTAGGACATCCTCTGGGGCCAACGTCCTGACTTTC. The chain has TRBV28 and TRBJ2-6, with D maybe TRBD1 (5 bases). This CDR3 is built from 17 residues. Germline CDR1 MDHEN, CDR2 SYDVKM. Trimming removed 2 bases from V and 0 bases from J, with 11 bases in between. The full variable domain, its missing parts supplied by reference TRBV28 and TRBJ2-6, is DVKVTQSSRYLVKRTGEKVFLECVQDMDHENMFWYRQDPGLGLRLIYFSYDVKMKEKGDIPEGYSVSREKKERFSLILESASTNQTSMYLCASSLIRTSSGANVLTFGAGSRLTVL.

V usage is TRBV11-3 and J usage is TRBJ1-6, with TRBD1 matching 8 bases. The CDR3 contains 15 residues. Germline V CDR1 and CDR2: SGHNT, YENEEA. V gave up 5 bases and J gave up 8 bases; unmatched junction bases: 8. The DNA of the CDR3 is TGTGCCAGCAGCCCTGGACAGGGCATGGATTCACCCCTCCACTTT. It specifies CASSPGQGMDSPLHF. The variable domain in full, with the rest retrieved from reference TRBV11-3 and TRBJ1-6, is EAGVVQSPRYKIIEKKQPVAFWCNPISGHNTLYWYLQNLGQGPELLIRYENEEAVDDSQLPKDRFSAERLKGVDSTLKIQPAELGDSAVYLCASSPGQGMDSPLHFGNGTRLTVT.

Comments on this clone: Additional DNA sequences in this sample encode the identical CDR3. V and J are TRBV4-3 and TRBJ1-1; no firm D call. The CDR3 loop spans 14 amino acids. The germline gives CDR1 LGHNA, CDR2 YSLEER. V shed 0 bases and J shed 1 base, with 6 bases lying between them. CDR3 sequence (DNA): TGCGCCAGCAGCCAAGATCTTGAGAACACTGAAGCTTTCTTT. Its translation is CASSQDLENTEAFF.

This clone was detected many times. Written as DNA, the CDR3 is TGTGCCTGGGACCTCCAGGACAGGGGTGCCGGGGAGCTGTTTTTT. Translation: CAWDLQDRGAGELFF. The genes are TRBV30 and TRBJ2-2, with 9 nucleotides matching TRBD1. The CDR3 is 15 residues long. Looked up from germline, CDR1 is GTSNPN and CDR2 is SVGIG (reference sequence). J gave up 6 bases and V 5 bases, and 10 bases lay outside the gene matches.

This clone was detected once. This chain links TRBV18 with TRBJ1-2; 7 bases line up with TRBD1. CDR1 KGHSH and CDR2 LQKENI come from the germline V gene. V gave up 4 bases and J gave up 7 bases; unmatched junction bases: 15. The CDR3 length is 16 residues. The CDR3 region has the DNA TGTGCCAGCTCACGGGGACAGTTAGGGCTCGCGCGTGGCTACACCTTC. Its translation: CASSRGQLGLARGYTF.

The genes are TRBV30 and TRBJ1-6; the D gene is possibly TRBD1 (5 bases). This CDR3 has 14 amino acids. Trimming took 2 bases from V and 3 from J, leaving 8 bases between them. CDR1 is GTSNPN, CDR2 SVGIG, per germline (reference sequence). The CDR3: CAWSTDSYNSPLHF. The CDR3 DNA is TGTGCCTGGAGTACCGACAGCTATAATTCACCCCTCCACTTT.

The count of this clone is one. The J gene is TRBJ1-2, the V gene TRBV15; D is undetermined. The CDR3 has 14 residues. The germline gives CDR1 LNHNV, CDR2 YYDKDF (reference sequence). The V and J ends lost 0 bases and 3 bases respectively, with 8 bases between them. The CDR3 is CATSRDFGDYGYTF. CDR3 nucleotide sequence: TGTGCCACCAGCAGAGATTTCGGGGACTATGGCTACACCTTC.

J is TRBJ1-1 and V is TRBV7-2, with a possible D match to TRBD1 (6 bases). There are 15 residues in the CDR3. Trimming removed 5 bases from V and 4 bases from J, with 17 bases in between. Germline V gene data show CDR1 as SGHTA and CDR2 as FQGNSA. Written as DNA, the CDR3 is TGTGCCAGCAGCGCCCACAGGGAGGAGGGCACTGAAGCTTTCTTT. Amino acids: CASSAHREEGTEAFF.

V gene TRBV6-6 combines with J gene TRBJ2-6, with 11 bases aligning to TRBD1. The germline CDR1 and CDR2 sequences are MNHNY and SVGAGI (reference sequence). The CDR3 is 17 amino acids. The V and J ends lost 5 bases and 0 bases, in that order; junction bases with no gene match: 3. CDR3 in amino acids: CASSPGTGGSGANVLTF. The CDR3 DNA follows: TGTGCCAGCAGTCCAGGGACAGGGGGCTCTGGGGCCAACGTCCTGACTTTC.

The chain couples TRBV11-3 to TRBJ2-5; 12 nucleotides agree with TRBD2. Germline CDR1 reads SGHNT; CDR2 reads YENEEA. The CDR3 runs 15 residues. After removal of 5 bases from V and 5 bases from J, the junction contained 6 bases not matched to a gene. The CDR3 coding sequence is TGTGCCAGCAGCCGTTCACTAGCGGGGGGCGAGACCCAGTACTTC. It specifies CASSRSLAGGETQYF.

The rearrangement uses TRBV7-9 and TRBJ2-3, with a weak D call TRBD1 (5 bases). Trimming pared 8 bases from V and 3 bases from J, leaving 12 bases between. The germline V gene encodes CDR1 SEHNR and CDR2 FQNEAQ (reference sequence). This CDR3 has 13 amino acids. The CDR3, as DNA: TGTGCCAGCCACCCCAGGGAAACAGATACGCAGTATTTT. It yields the protein CASHPRETDTQYF.

The chain employs TRBV6-2 or TRBV6-3 and TRBJ1-2; 8 bases match TRBD1. The CDR3 contains 13 residues. CDR1 and CDR2 (germline): MNHEY, SVGEGT. With V trimmed by 5 bases and J by 4 bases, 3 bases remained unmatched. This CDR3 reads CASSRTGIYGYTF. The CDR3 DNA sequence: TGTGCCAGCAGTCGGACAGGGATCTATGGCTACACCTTC.

The chain combines TRBV6-1 with TRBJ1-4; TRBD1 might be the D (6 bases). Germline lookup yields CDR1 MNHNS and CDR2 SASEGT. The CDR3 is 16 amino acids. V shed 3 bases and J shed 8 bases, with 19 bases lying between them. CDR3 loop: CASSDRGRSFGEKLFF. CDR3 sequence (DNA): TGTGCCAGCAGTGACAGGGGACGGTCGTTCGGGGAAAAACTGTTTTTT.

V usage is TRBV6-5 and J usage is TRBJ1-2, with TRBD1 as a possible D gene (5 bases). In germline, CDR1 is MNHEY, CDR2 SVGAGI. CDR3 length equals 15 residues. The germline V and J ends were trimmed by 2 bases and 4 bases, with 14 bases remaining between them. CDR3 amino acids: CASSYVQGRSYGYTF. CDR3 coding DNA: TGTGCCAGCAGTTACGTCCAGGGAAGAAGCTATGGCTACACCTTC.

The chain uses TRBV27 and TRBJ2-1; TRBD2 aligns across 9 bases. CDR3 length equals 14 residues. Germline V gene lookup returns CDR1 MNHEY and CDR2 SMNVEV (reference sequence). V lost 6 bases and J lost 2; bases outside the gene matches: 2. The CDR3 sequence: CASRSGGPYNEQFF. For the CDR3, the DNA is TGTGCCAGCAGAAGCGGGGGGCCCTACAATGAGCAGTTCTTC.

V gene TRBV6-2 or TRBV6-3 combines with J gene TRBJ1-2; 7 nucleotides line up with TRBD1. The CDR3 runs to 20 residues. With 0 bases clipped from V and 3 bases from J, the junction kept 19 bases outside the gene matches. Germline CDR1 MNHEY, CDR2 SVGEGT. The CDR3 protein is CASSYSTNPDRRLTDYGYTF. CDR3 nucleotides: TGTGCCAGCAGTTACTCTACGAACCCGGACAGGCGTCTCACTGACTATGGCTACACCTTC.

This sequence joins TRBV6-5 and TRBJ1-2, with D unclear. Trimming took 4 bases from V and 4 from J, leaving 10 bases between them. The CDR3 totals 13 residues. CDR1 MNHEY and CDR2 SVGAGI come from the germline V gene. CDR3 in DNA: TGTGCCAGCAGTTCCAGACTCAGCTATGGCTACACCTTC. Protein: CASSSRLSYGYTF.

The genes are TRBV20-1 and TRBJ2-7; tentatively, D is TRBD2 (5 bases). The CDR3 totals 11 residues. The V and J ends lost 3 bases and 8 bases respectively, with 11 bases between them. Germline V gene sequence: CDR1 DFQATT, CDR2 SNEGSKA (reference sequence). CDR3 sequence reads: CSASSGNQQYF. CDR3 nucleotides: TGCAGTGCTAGTTCGGGGAACCAGCAGTACTTC.